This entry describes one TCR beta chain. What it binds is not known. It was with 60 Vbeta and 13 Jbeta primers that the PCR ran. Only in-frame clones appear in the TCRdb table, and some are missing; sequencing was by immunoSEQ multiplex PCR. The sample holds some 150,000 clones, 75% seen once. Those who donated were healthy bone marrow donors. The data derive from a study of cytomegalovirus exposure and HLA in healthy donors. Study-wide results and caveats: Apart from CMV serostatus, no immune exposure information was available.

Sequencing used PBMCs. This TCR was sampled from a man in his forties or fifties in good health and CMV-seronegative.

The CDR3 DNA reads as TGTGCCAGCAGCTTAGGTCCTAGGGCGGGAGGGGTAAGTGATTCACCCCTCCACTTT. The encoded protein is CASSLGPRAGGVSDSPLHF. The J gene is TRBJ1-6, the V gene TRBV7-6, with a tentative D call TRBD1 (5 bases). The V and J ends lost 1 base and 8 bases respectively, with 24 bases between them. The CDR3 extends over 19 amino acids. The germline CDR1 and CDR2 sequences are SGHVS and FNYEAQ.